This TCR beta chain stems from a study of cytotoxic CD8 clonotypes in ibrutinib-treated CLL. Study details: There were roughly 12 relapsed/refractory patients and roughly 15 treatment-naive patients, and roughly 18 were IGHV unmutated. Response sampling came at median around a year of treatment, ranging about 6 to 36 months.

The V end was cut by 0 bases, the J end by 5 bases, with 11 bases between. Germline assignment: CDR1 MNHEY and CDR2 SVGAGI. The CDR3 totals 14 residues. PBMCs that had been cryopreserved were the source of about 2 micrograms of genomic DNA for TCR beta libraries. To note about this clone: The antigen is not known.

General study points: Public clonotypes occurred uncommonly; on treatment, they contracted or remained stable.

Assay used: immunoSEQ multiplex PCR; TCRdb lists only in-frame clones, some missing. This sample has fewer than 50,000 clones, with roughly three quarters found just once. The sample here was PBMCs, taken after 12 months of ibrutinib treatment. The clonotype originates from a human donor with chronic lymphocytic leukemia. The chain couples TRBV6-5 to TRBJ2-7, with no clear D. The CDR3 loop is CASSYSGTRNEQYF. The DNA for the CDR3 is TGTGCCAGCAGTTACTCGGGTACGCGGAACGAGCAGTACTTC.